These 5 T cell receptor beta chains were sequenced from one sample in a study of shared clonotypes between healthy human individuals (dated by TCRdb to the early 2020s). CD8 naive samples were CD45RO-negative cells positively selected for CCR7, giving a CD45RA+CCR7+ population that excluded TemRA cells. Libraries came from the immunoSEQ multiplex PCR assay. TCRdb re-hosts the immuneACCESS table, in-frame sequences only. Its copies lack some clones; in the studies checked, an unresolved V gene accounts for under half of them, and the cause for the rest is not known. The sample table lists about 2 million clones, less than 95% of them with a count of one. 1% to 1.3% of the sample is held by the ten biggest clonotypes. Sequencing was performed on naive CD8+ T cells sorted from blood. Explained via the paper, the cell subset or site label denotes: CD45RA+CCR7+. Receptor source: a man younger than 35 in good health.

This rearrangement joins TRBV15 to TRBJ2-3; 10 bases are shared with TRBD1. This CDR3 spans 15 amino acids. CDR1 LNHNV and CDR2 YYDKDF come from the germline V gene (reference sequence). V shed 3 bases, J shed 2 bases, and the junction held 2 bases outside the gene matches. CDR3 loop: CATSRGQGFTDTQYF. CDR3 nucleotide sequence: TGTGCCACCAGCAGGGGACAGGGGTTCACAGATACGCAGTATTTT.

The chain carries TRBV30 and TRBJ2-3; 12 bases fit TRBD2. The trim removed 2 bases at V and 0 bases at J, leaving 3 bases unmatched. The CDR3 consists of 16 residues. Germline V gene data show CDR1 as GTSNPN and CDR2 as SVGIG (reference sequence). The CDR3 nucleotides read TGTGCCTGGAGTACTGGGACTAGCGGGAGCACAGATACGCAGTATTTT. Translating it yields CAWSTGTSGSTDTQYF. The whole variable domain, remainder taken from reference TRBV30 and TRBJ2-3, is SQTIHQWPATLVQPVGSPLSLECTVEGTSNPNLYWYRQAAGRGLQLLFYSVGIGQISSEVPQNLSASRPQDRQFILSSKKLLLSDSGFYLCAWSTGTSGSTDTQYFGPGTRLTVL.

This chain joins TRBV13 and TRBJ2-7; D call uncertain. With 5 bases removed from V and 6 bases from J, the gap between germline ends came to 14 bases. CDR3 length equals 13 residues. The germline CDR1 and CDR2 sequences are PRHDT and FYEKMQ (reference sequence). The CDR3 protein is CASSTSLGREQYF. The CDR3 coding sequence is TGTGCCAGCAGCACCAGTTTGGGCCGCGAGCAGTACTTC.

V usage is TRBV5-8 and J usage is TRBJ2-7; tentatively, D is TRBD1 (6 bases). V shed 4 bases and J shed 2 bases, with 16 bases lying between them. CDR3 length equals 15 residues. The germline V gene encodes CDR1 SGHTS and CDR2 YDEGEE. The CDR3 region is CASSVPREGAYEQYF. In DNA form, the CDR3 reads TGTGCCAGCAGCGTACCCCGTGAGGGGGCCTACGAGCAGTACTTC.

This clone appeared a single time. The chain couples TRBV7-9 to TRBJ2-1, with D tentatively TRBD2 (5 bases). Germline assignment: CDR1 SEHNR and CDR2 FQNEAQ (reference sequence). The CDR3 is 15 residues long. V was clipped by 5 bases and J by 2 bases, with 13 bases between them. The DNA of the CDR3 is TGTGCCAGCAGCAGCCGGGAATTTGCCTACAATGAGCAGTTCTTC. Encoded protein: CASSSREFAYNEQFF.